A selection of T cell receptor beta chains follows, all from one sample in a study of blood T cell repertoires in COVID-19. The method was immunoSEQ multiplex PCR; TCRdb's version includes in-frame clones alone and lacks a portion of them. Among about 140,000 clones listed, about 89% were seen once. The material sequenced was PBMCs or T cells enriched from blood (not recorded which). Receptors originate from a man aged 55-75 years who had recovered from COVID-19. CDR3s include the opening cysteine and the closing phenylalanine or tryptophan. The D gene is left open where the match is weak. Clone size appears in some rows only: once, few, many, or a class for an expanded clone.

>NA|TRBJ2-7|NA|TRBV29-1
CSVVQGYGEQYF
TGCAGCGTTGTACAGGGTTATGGCGAGCAGTACTTC
>NA|TRBJ2-5|NA|TRBV7-2
CASSSRVKETQYF
TGTGCCAGCAGCAGCAGGGTCAAAGAGACCCAGTACTTC
>once|TRBJ2-7|TRBD2|TRBV30
CAWSSAGGFEQYF
TGTGCCTGGAGTTCAGCGGGAGGGTTCGAGCAGTACTTC
>NA|TRBJ1-1|NA|TRBV14
CASSQDLVQGWSTEAFF
TGTGCCAGCAGCCAAGATTTGGTTCAGGGATGGAGCACTGAAGCTTTCTTT
>NA|TRBJ2-7|TRBD2|TRBV6-2/TRBV6-3
CASSYSRREGRGYEQYF
TGTGCCAGCAGTTACTCGAGGAGGGAGGGCCGCGGCTACGAGCAGTACTTC
>NA|TRBJ2-2|NA|TRBV28
CASSSGNTGELFF
TGTGCCAGCAGTTCGGGGAACACCGGGGAGCTGTTTTTT
>NA|TRBJ1-1|NA|TRBV18
CASSQGNLEAFF
TGTGCCAGCTCTCAGGGGAATTTGGAAGCTTTCTTT
>NA|TRBJ1-3|NA|TRBV13
CASLSGGHGNTIYF
TGTGCCAGTCTGAGTGGAGGTCATGGAAACACCATATATTTT
>NA|TRBJ2-7|NA|TRBV5-1
CASFRVPDSLGEQYF
TGCGCCAGCTTTCGAGTTCCTGACAGTCTTGGCGAGCAGTACTTC
>NA|TRBJ2-1|NA|TRBV10-1
CASSNSQNEQFF
TGCGCCAGCAGTAACAGTCAAAATGAGCAGTTCTTC
>few|TRBJ2-4|TRBD1|TRBV27
CASSIQGEAKNIQYF
TGTGCCAGCTCTATACAGGGGGAGGCCAAAAACATTCAGTACTTC
>NA|TRBJ1-1|TRBD1|TRBV7-8
CASSPGTGIEAFF
TGTGCCAGCAGCCCCGGGACAGGGATTGAAGCTTTCTTT
>once|TRBJ2-7|TRBD2|TRBV11-2
CASSLARAGAVYEQYF
TGTGCCAGCAGCTTAGCGCGAGCGGGGGCGGTCTACGAGCAGTACTTC
>NA|TRBJ1-2|NA|TRBV24-1
CATRPDEGYGYTF
TGTGCCACCAGGCCAGACGAGGGCTATGGCTACACCTTC
>NA|TRBJ1-2|NA|TRBV30
CACGGGLRGYGYTF
TGTGCCTGCGGAGGAGGTCTCCGAGGCTATGGCTACACCTTC
>NA|TRBJ2-2|NA|TRBV5-1
CASSLRGLTGELFF
TGCGCCAGCAGCTTGCGGGGACTCACCGGGGAGCTGTTTTTT
>NA|TRBJ1-5|NA|TRBV24-1
CATSDRGFQPQHF
TGTGCCACCAGTGATAGGGGTTTTCAGCCCCAGCATTTT
>NA|TRBJ2-2|NA|TRBV5-5
CASSLKLNTGELFF
TGTGCCAGCAGCTTAAAACTGAACACCGGGGAGCTGTTTTTT
>NA|TRBJ2-7|NA|TRBV7-3
CASSLSAAYEQYF
TGTGCCAGCAGCTTATCAGCGGCCTACGAGCAGTACTTC
>NA|TRBJ2-7|NA|TRBV10-2
CASSDPSGGRFKDPREQYF
TGCGCCAGCAGTGACCCCTCCGGGGGGCGGTTTAAGGACCCTAGGGAGCAGTACTTC
>NA|TRBJ1-4|NA|TRBV2
CASSGTRNEKLFF
TGTGCCAGCAGTGGGACACGGAATGAAAAACTGTTTTTT
>NA|TRBJ2-7|TRBD1|TRBV27
CASTTPGQGPHEQYF
TGTGCCAGCACCACACCGGGACAGGGTCCCCACGAGCAGTACTTC
>NA|TRBJ2-1|TRBD2|TRBV7-2
CASSLRLAGGVYNEQFF
TGTGCCAGCAGCCTTCGACTAGCGGGGGGGGTCTACAATGAGCAGTTCTTC
>NA|TRBJ2-1|NA|TRBV28
CASSRSDLHNEQFF
TGTGCCAGCAGTCGATCGGACTTACACAATGAGCAGTTCTTC
>once|TRBJ2-7|TRBD2|TRBV3-1/TRBV3-2
CASSRASGYEQYF
TGTGCCAGCAGCCGCGCTAGCGGATACGAGCAGTACTTC
>NA|TRBJ2-2|TRBD1|TRBV10-3
CAIGYSTGLLDPNTGELFF
TGTGCCATCGGATACTCGACAGGGCTTCTAGACCCGAACACCGGGGAGCTGTTTTTT
>NA|TRBJ1-2|NA|TRBV15
CATSRTGNYGYTF
TGTGCCACCAGCAGAACAGGGAACTATGGCTACACCTTC
>NA|TRBJ2-2|TRBD1|TRBV7-8
CASSLTGGTGELFF
TGTGCCAGCAGCTTGACAGGGGGCACCGGGGAGCTGTTTTTT
>NA|TRBJ1-2|TRBD1|TRBV7-2
CASSSRTGSYGYTF
TGTGCCAGCAGCTCGAGGACAGGGTCCTATGGCTACACCTTC
>NA|TRBJ2-7|TRBD2|TRBV27
CASSLRKVAGTYEQYF
TGTGCCAGCAGTTTACGTAAAGTAGCGGGAACCTACGAGCAGTACTTC
>NA|TRBJ1-2|NA|TRBV5-4
CASSRGADAHYGYTF
TGTGCCAGCAGCCGCGGGGCAGATGCTCACTATGGCTACACCTTC
>NA|TRBJ2-7|NA|TRBV5-6
CASSLSGLGAGSYEQYF
TGTGCCAGCAGCTTGAGCGGCTTGGGGGCAGGGTCCTACGAGCAGTACTTC
>few|TRBJ1-2|NA|TRBV12-3/TRBV12-4
CASRPGQLYGYTF
TGTGCCAGCAGACCCGGACAGCTCTATGGCTACACCTTC
>once|TRBJ1-2|TRBD1|TRBV2
CATGQGANYGYTF
TGTGCCACCGGACAGGGGGCTAACTATGGCTACACCTTC
>NA|TRBJ2-7|TRBD2|TRBV29-1
CSVERLAGVSEQYF
TGCAGCGTTGAGAGACTAGCGGGAGTATCCGAGCAGTACTTC
>NA|TRBJ1-6|TRBD1|TRBV2
CATSKQGFDSPLHF
TGTGCCACCTCCAAACAGGGGTTCGATTCACCCCTCCACTTT
>NA|TRBJ2-7|NA|TRBV6-2/TRBV6-3
CASSLSGWYEQYF
TGTGCCAGCAGTTTGTCAGGGTGGTACGAGCAGTACTTC
>NA|TRBJ1-6|NA|TRBV5-8
CASSLGSSYNSPLHF
TGTGCCAGCAGCTTAGGGAGCTCCTATAATTCACCCCTCCACTTT
>NA|TRBJ2-5|TRBD1|TRBV11-3
CASSTGQGGTQYF
TGTGCCAGCAGCACTGGACAGGGAGGGACCCAGTACTTC
>NA|TRBJ2-1|TRBD2|TRBV6-1
CASSAPSGSLFIREQFF
TGTGCCAGCAGTGCCCCTAGCGGGAGCTTATTTATCAGAGAGCAGTTCTTC
>NA|TRBJ1-1|NA|TRBV9
CASSGGEMNTEAFF
TGTGCCAGCAGCGGGGGGGAAATGAACACTGAAGCTTTCTTT
>few|TRBJ1-3|NA|TRBV2
CAKYSREAGNTIYF
TGTGCCAAGTATAGCCGGGAGGCTGGAAACACCATATATTTT
>NA|TRBJ1-2|NA|TRBV3-1/TRBV3-2
CASSPGTNGYTF
TGTGCCAGCAGCCCCGGGACAAATGGCTACACCTTC
>NA|TRBJ2-1|TRBD1|TRBV19
CASSLLGQGYNEQFF
TGTGCCAGTAGCCTCCTGGGACAGGGGTACAATGAGCAGTTCTTC
>NA|TRBJ2-1|NA|TRBV28
CASSLPSSEQFF
TGTGCCAGCAGCCTCCCTAGCAGTGAGCAGTTCTTC
>NA|TRBJ2-1|TRBD2|TRBV29-1
CSALAGGPVEQFF
TGCAGCGCCCTAGCGGGAGGGCCGGTTGAGCAGTTCTTC
>NA|TRBJ1-5|NA|TRBV3-1/TRBV3-2
CASSRDISNQPQHF
TGTGCCAGCAGCCGGGACATTAGCAATCAGCCCCAGCATTTT
>NA|TRBJ2-2|TRBD2|TRBV9
CASSVAGAGAGTGELFF
TGTGCCAGCAGCGTAGCTGGGGCGGGAGCGGGCACCGGGGAGCTGTTTTTT
>NA|TRBJ2-6|TRBD1|TRBV5-1
CASSSVGYRDRGKSGANVLTF
TGCGCCAGCAGCTCCGTTGGGTACCGGGACAGGGGAAAATCTGGGGCCAACGTCCTGACTTTC
>NA|TRBJ2-1|TRBD1|TRBV6-5
CASSTQGADYNEQFF
TGTGCCAGCAGTACGCAGGGGGCCGACTACAATGAGCAGTTCTTC
>few|TRBJ2-7|TRBD2|TRBV6-2/TRBV6-3
CASSSRLAGVQEQYF
TGTGCCAGCAGTTCGAGACTAGCGGGAGTTCAGGAGCAGTACTTC